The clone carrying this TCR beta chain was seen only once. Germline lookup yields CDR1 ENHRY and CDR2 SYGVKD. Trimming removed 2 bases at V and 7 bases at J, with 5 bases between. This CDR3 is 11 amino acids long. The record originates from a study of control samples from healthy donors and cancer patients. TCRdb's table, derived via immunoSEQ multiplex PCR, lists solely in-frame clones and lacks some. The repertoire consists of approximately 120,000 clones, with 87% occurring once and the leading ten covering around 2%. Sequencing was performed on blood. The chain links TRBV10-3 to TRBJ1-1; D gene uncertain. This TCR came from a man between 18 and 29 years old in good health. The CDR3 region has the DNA TGTGCCATCAGTGAGGACAATGAAGCTTTCTTT. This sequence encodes CAISEDNEAFF.